This entry features one T cell receptor beta chain sequence. The antigen remains unidentified. Trimming took 1 base from V and 4 from J; bases not matched to a gene: 4. The germline V gene encodes CDR1 SGHTA and CDR2 FQGNSA. There are 15 residues in the CDR3. The PCR employed 60 Vbeta primers together with 13 Jbeta primers. This table comes from immunoSEQ multiplex PCR, and its TCRdb copy is limited to in-frame clones, with some not included. The sample has about 220,000 clones; around 76% are singletons. This record belongs to a study of cytomegalovirus exposure and HLA in healthy donors. General study results and limits: Per a prior analysis, the majority of TCR beta V segments were productive roughly 87% or roughly 30% of the time. In a later analysis, CMV-associated beta chains were mostly HLA-associated, it appeared. Within the data, a cluster of highly shared sequence variants was likely a sequencing artifact. Among immune exposure information, only CMV serostatus was available.

Sequenced input: PBMCs. The receptor's source is a man younger than 35 in good health and CMV-seronegative. V usage is TRBV7-2 and J usage is TRBJ2-1, with TRBD1 identical over 7 bases. CDR3 coding DNA: TGTGCCAGCAGCTTAGAGGGGACAGCATACAATGAGCAGTTCTTC. This encodes CASSLEGTAYNEQFF. Full variable domain (outside the CDR3, taken from reference TRBV7-2 and TRBJ2-1): GAGVSQSPSNKVTEKGKDVELRCDPISGHTALYWYRQSLGQGLEFLIYFQGNSAPDKSGLPSDRFSAERTGGSVSTLTIQRTQQEDSAVYLCASSLEGTAYNEQFFGPGTRLTVL.